What follows are 14 T cell receptor beta chains derived from one specimen sequenced in a study of blood T cell repertoires in COVID-19. The data were produced by immunoSEQ multiplex PCR, yet TCRdb's version contains in-frame clones alone and is incomplete. The repertoire holds 250,000 to 350,000 clones, approximately 84% seen once, with 15% to 17% in the top ten. The sequencing input was peripheral blood. The receptor set was obtained from a person in their 70s with COVID-19, enrolled during active disease.

The chain couples TRBV19 to TRBJ1-2, with D possibly TRBD1 on 5 matching bases. This CDR3 is built from 16 residues. From germline, CDR1 is LNHDA and CDR2 SQIVND (reference sequence). V was cut by 4 bases and J by 7 bases, with 22 bases left in between. CDR3 amino acids: CASSSNFDSWIPGYTF. CDR3 DNA sequence: TGTGCCAGTAGTAGTAATTTCGACAGTTGGATCCCTGGCTACACCTTC.

This clone occurred once. V and J are TRBV7-2 and TRBJ2-1, with 8 bases lining up with TRBD1. V dropped 5 bases and J dropped 13; count of bases not matched to a gene: 13. Germline CDR1 is SGHTA and CDR2 is FQGNSA. This CDR3 region has 14 residues. DNA of the CDR3: TGTGCCAGCAGCAGTCATGGACAGGGATCCAGTCAGTTCTTC. This gives the protein CASSSHGQGSSQFF.

At least ten counts were recorded for this clone. An end of the junction does not agree with germline; a read error may underlie this. This chain links TRBV29-1 with TRBJ2-6; D gene uncertain. The V gene's germline CDR1 is SQVTM and CDR2 ANQGSEA. The CDR3 sequence is 13 residues long. CDR3 region: CSVVLSEANVLTF. In DNA form, the CDR3 reads TGCAGCGTTGTACTTTCTGAGGCCAACGTCCTGACTTTC. Full variable domain (remainder filled in from reference TRBV29-1 and TRBJ2-6): SAVISQKPSRDICQRGTSLTIQCQVDSQVTMMFWYRQQPGQSLTLIATANQGSEATYESGFVIDKFPISRPNLTFSTLTVSNMSPEDSSIYLCSVVLSEANVLTFGAGSRLTVL.

This chain uses TRBV5-1 with TRBJ1-1, with 7 bases that match TRBD1. V dropped 4 bases and J dropped 3; count of bases not matched to a gene: 9. The CDR3 has 15 residues. Per the germline V gene, CDR1 is SGHRS and CDR2 is YFSETQ. CDR3 bases: TGCGCCAGCAGCAGCTCCGGGACAGACTACACTGAAGCTTTCTTT. It specifies CASSSSGTDYTEAFF. Supplemented by reference TRBV5-1 and TRBJ1-1, the full variable domain reads KAGVTQTPRYLIKTRGQQVTLSCSPISGHRSVSWYQQTPGQGLQFLFEYFSETQRNKGNFPGRFSGRQFSNSRSEMNVSTLELGDSALYLCASSSSGTDYTEAFFGQGTRLTVV.

The V and J genes are TRBV30 and TRBJ2-7; TRBD1 matches 11 bases. The CDR3 contains 14 residues. Germline CDR1 reads GTSNPN; CDR2 reads SVGIG (reference sequence). The V gene end was trimmed by 2 bases and the J gene end by 2 bases; junction bases not matched to a gene: 2. The CDR3 DNA is TGTGCCTGGAGTATGGGACAGGGGGCCTACGAGCAGTACTTC. Amino acid sequence: CAWSMGQGAYEQYF.

The chain recombines TRBV28 with TRBJ1-5, with D maybe TRBD1 (5 bases). CDR3 length: 13 residues. Germline loops: CDR1 MDHEN, CDR2 SYDVKM. Trimming cost V 5 bases and J 5 bases, with 10 bases left between them. CDR3 sequence reads: CASSQQEHQPQHF. The CDR3 bases are TGTGCCAGCAGTCAACAGGAGCATCAGCCCCAGCATTTT. Using reference TRBV28 and TRBJ1-5 for the parts outside the CDR3, the full variable domain is DVKVTQSSRYLVKRTGEKVFLECVQDMDHENMFWYRQDPGLGLRLIYFSYDVKMKEKGDIPEGYSVSREKKERFSLILESASTNQTSMYLCASSQQEHQPQHFGDGTRLSIL.

V is TRBV18 and J is TRBJ2-5, with TRBD1 matching over 7 bases. Germline V gene data show CDR1 as KGHSH and CDR2 as LQKENI. The J segment lost 3 bases and the V segment lost 3 bases, leaving 1 base of the junction unmatched. The CDR3 is made up of 13 amino acids. The CDR3 DNA reads TGTGCCAGCTCACCTGGGACAGAAGAGACCCAGTACTTC. This sequence encodes CASSPGTEETQYF.

The chain combines TRBV19 with TRBJ2-2; tentatively, D is TRBD1 (6 bases). CDR3 size: 15 residues. V lost 7 bases and J 3 bases, leaving 15 bases between the germline ends. Germline lookup yields CDR1 LNHDA and CDR2 SQIVND (reference sequence). The CDR3 DNA is TGTGCCAGTAATTATGGACAGATTCACACCGGGGAGCTGTTTTTT. Its protein product is CASNYGQIHTGELFF.

This chain links TRBV28 with TRBJ2-5; D gene uncertain. From germline, CDR1 is MDHEN and CDR2 SYDVKM. Trimming stripped 1 base from V and 4 bases from J, with 4 bases between. The CDR3 is made up of 12 amino acids. CDR3 DNA: TGTGCCAGCAGTTTATTGAGAGAGACCCAGTACTTC. It translates to CASSLLRETQYF.

The chain joins TRBV7-9 to TRBJ1-3; TRBD1 aligns across 7 bases. The CDR3 loop spans 15 amino acids. CDR1 SEHNR and CDR2 FQNEAQ come from the germline V gene (reference sequence). The V gene end was trimmed by 4 bases and the J gene end by 2 bases; junction bases not matched to a gene: 5. The CDR3 region has the DNA TGTGCCAGCAGCTCACCCGGGACAGCTGGAAACACCATATATTTT. This sequence encodes CASSSPGTAGNTIYF.

Points on this clone: This same CDR3 is encoded by further DNA sequences in the sample. The chain couples TRBV7-3 to TRBJ2-1; D gene ambiguous. This CDR3 spans 13 amino acids. The germline V and J ends were trimmed by 6 bases and 2 bases, with 8 bases remaining between them. Germline V gene lookup returns CDR1 SGHTA and CDR2 FQGTGA. The CDR3 DNA reads TGTGCCAGCAGTCTTGCGCCCTACAATGAGCAGTTCTTC. It encodes CASSLAPYNEQFF.

The chain employs TRBV27 and TRBJ2-2; 11 positions agree with TRBD2. The CDR3 is 15 amino acids. Germline CDR1 and CDR2: MNHEY and SMNVEV (reference sequence). V shed 7 bases and J 5 bases; nucleotides not matched to a gene: 6. This CDR3 reads CASNSGGAGTGELFF. CDR3 DNA: TGTGCCAGCAATAGCGGGGGGGCAGGGACCGGGGAGCTGTTTTTT.

The chain carries TRBV7-2 and TRBJ2-3; possibly TRBD1 for D (6 bases). Trimming stripped 3 bases from V and 6 bases from J, with 16 bases between. The CDR3 is made up of 15 amino acids. The germline V gene encodes CDR1 SGHTA and CDR2 FQGNSA. Written as DNA, the CDR3 is TGTGCCAGCAGCTTTGCATTCAGGGGCCGGGATACGCAGTATTTT. This translates into CASSFAFRGRDTQYF.

This chain joins TRBV14 and TRBJ2-2, with 9 bases matching TRBD2. V was pared by 0 bases and J by 8 bases, with 16 bases of the junction left unmatched. CDR1 is SGHDN and CDR2 is FVKESK in the germline V gene. This CDR3 region has 19 residues. CDR3 sequence (DNA): TGTGCCAGCAGCCAAGATCTCCCTGCCGGCGGGGGGGCCAATGGGGAGCTGTTTTTT. It codes for CASSQDLPAGGGANGELFF.